These T cell receptor beta chains were read from a single sample in a study of beta chain features in type 1 diabetes. TCRdb's copy holds only in-frame clones and misses some; the assay was immunoSEQ multiplex PCR. The sample has 300,000 to 350,000 clones, 12% to 15% seen once. The source material was central memory CD4+ T cells from blood. The origin of the receptors is a man in his thirties or forties in good health. Both conserved end residues are part of each CDR3. D genes are given only for firm matches. Only part of the rows carry a size: once, few, many, or a class if the clone is expanded.

NA TRBJ2-7 NA TRBV5-1 CASSLKGVSYEQYF TGCGCCAGCAGCTTGAAGGGGGTTTCCTACGAGCAGTACTTC
NA TRBJ2-5 NA TRBV11-3 CASSSRGQRAKETQYF TGTGCCAGCAGCTCACGGGGGCAGCGGGCCAAAGAGACCCAGTACTTC
NA TRBJ2-7 few TRBV7-2 CASSSSGPYEQYF TGTGCCAGCAGCTCGTCGGGTCCCTACGAGCAGTACTTC
NA TRBJ2-1 many TRBV2 CASSEGLGTVVVF TGTGCCAGCAGTGAAGGGTTGGGGACCGTCGTGGTCTTC
NA TRBJ1-6 few TRBV14 CASSQGQTNSPLHF TGTGCCAGCAGTCAGGGACAAACCAATTCACCCCTCCACTTT
NA TRBJ2-2 NA TRBV10-3 CAISELKTGELFF TGTGCCATCAGTGAGTTGAAGACCGGGGAGCTGTTTTTT
TRBD1 TRBJ2-5 few TRBV15 CATSRNTGGQETQYF TGTGCCACCAGCAGAAACACAGGGGGACAGGAGACCCAGTACTTC
NA TRBJ2-1 many TRBV7-9 CASSEVNEQFF TGTGCCAGCAGCGAAGTAAATGAGCAGTTCTTC
TRBD1 TRBJ1-3 NA TRBV20-1 CGGQGGNTIYF TGCGGGGGACAGGGTGGAAACACCATATATTTT
TRBD1 TRBJ2-3 few TRBV7-2 CASSPVRQGDTQYF TGTGCCAGCAGCCCAGTTAGACAGGGGGATACGCAGTATTTT
NA TRBJ1-5 NA TRBV6-1 CASSEQVGNQPQHF TGTGCCAGCAGTGAACAGGTGGGCAATCAGCCCCAGCATTTT
NA TRBJ2-2 NA TRBV6-4 CASSASDTGELFF TGTGCCAGCAGTGCTAGCGACACCGGGGAGCTGTTTTTT
TRBD1 TRBJ1-6 few TRBV19 CASRTPGQRGSPLHF TGTGCCAGTAGAACACCGGGACAGAGGGGGTCACCCCTCCACTTT
NA TRBJ2-2 NA TRBV12-5 CASGLKDRLTGELFF TGTGCTAGTGGTTTGAAGGACAGACTCACCGGGGAGCTGTTTTTT
NA TRBJ2-3 few TRBV7-2 CASSQSISTDTQYF TGTGCCAGCAGCCAATCCATTAGCACAGATACGCAGTATTTT
TRBD2 TRBJ2-4 many TRBV19 CASRDGSGGNIQYF TGTGCCAGTCGCGACGGCTCGGGGGGAAACATTCAGTACTTC
NA TRBJ1-6 NA TRBV19 CASSTTASSYNSPLHF TGTGCCAGTAGTACCACGGCCAGCTCCTATAATTCACCCCTCCACTTT
NA TRBJ2-5 few TRBV7-2 CASSRRRGEETQYF TGTGCCAGCAGCCGGAGACGAGGGGAAGAGACCCAGTACTTC
TRBD2 TRBJ2-1 NA TRBV5-6 CASSTGTSRYNEQFF TGTGCCAGCAGCACCGGGACTAGCAGATACAATGAGCAGTTCTTC
NA TRBJ2-3 few TRBV25-1 CASRAKTGSGDTQYF TGTGCCAGCAGAGCTAAAACAGGGAGTGGAGATACGCAGTATTTT
NA TRBJ2-3 NA TRBV11-3 CASRQSGFSLTDTQYF TGTGCCAGCAGGCAATCCGGGTTTTCGCTCACAGATACGCAGTATTTT
NA TRBJ1-6 few TRBV27 CASWGSARRGSPLHF TGTGCCAGCTGGGGTTCGGCGAGGAGAGGTTCACCCCTCCACTTT
TRBD1 TRBJ1-2 NA TRBV15 CATSTPGQGNGYTF TGTGCCACCAGCACGCCGGGACAGGGGAATGGCTACACCTTC
NA TRBJ2-1 NA TRBV6-5 CASSYGQGRSEQFF TGTGCCAGCAGTTACGGGCAGGGTCGTAGTGAGCAGTTCTTC
TRBD1 TRBJ1-2 few TRBV30 CAWIDRRQGVYTF TGTGCCTGGATTGACAGACGACAGGGGGTCTACACCTTC
TRBD1 TRBJ2-3 many TRBV7-2 CASSWTGATDTQYF TGTGCCAGCAGCTGGACAGGGGCCACAGATACGCAGTATTTT
TRBD2 TRBJ2-1 few TRBV7-2 CASSSLAGGHWKQFF TGTGCCAGCAGCTCACTAGCGGGGGGACATTGGAAGCAGTTCTTC
NA TRBJ1-3 NA TRBV7-9 CASSAMVRGRNTIYF TGTGCCAGCAGCGCTATGGTCAGGGGTCGGAACACCATATATTTT
NA TRBJ1-3 few TRBV27 CASSSWVGNTIYF TGTGCCAGCAGTTCATGGGTCGGAAACACCATATATTTT
NA TRBJ2-2 few TRBV6-5 CAARWGPNTGELFF TGTGCCGCGCGTTGGGGACCGAACACCGGGGAGCTGTTTTTT
NA TRBJ2-5 NA TRBV5-5 CASSFRAGETQYF TGTGCCAGCAGCTTTAGGGCAGGAGAGACCCAGTACTTC
NA TRBJ1-4 once TRBV6-6 CASSYSSEPNEKLFF TGTGCCAGCAGTTACTCGAGCGAGCCTAATGAAAAACTGTTTTTT
NA TRBJ2-6 few TRBV4-1 CASSHHRTGANVLTF TGCGCCAGCAGCCACCACAGGACTGGGGCCAACGTCCTGACTTTC
NA TRBJ2-2 NA TRBV7-8 CASSSRAGELFF TGTGCCAGCAGCTCAAGGGCCGGGGAGCTGTTTTTT
TRBD1 TRBJ1-5 few TRBV18 CASSSTDRNQPQHF TGTGCCAGCTCATCAACGGACAGGAATCAGCCCCAGCATTTT
NA TRBJ1-1 few TRBV5-1 CASSLASSTVNTEAFF TGCGCCAGCAGCTTGGCCTCGAGCACAGTGAACACTGAAGCTTTCTTT
TRBD1 TRBJ1-4 NA TRBV29-1 CSVVDRSRGEKLFF TGCAGCGTTGTGGACAGGTCCCGGGGGGAAAAACTGTTTTTT
NA TRBJ2-3 NA TRBV9 CASSHDTDTQYF TGTGCCAGCAGCCACGATACAGATACGCAGTATTTT
TRBD1 TRBJ1-2 NA TRBV18 CASSPGQGVGYTF TGTGCCAGCTCACCGGGACAGGGGGTTGGCTACACCTTC
NA TRBJ2-3 many TRBV7-2 CASSLVGRTDTQYF TGTGCCAGCAGCTTAGTAGGGCGAACAGATACGCAGTATTTT
TRBD1 TRBJ2-7 NA TRBV2 CASRLDRSSYEQYF TGTGCCAGCAGGCTGGACAGGAGCTCCTACGAGCAGTACTTC
TRBD2 TRBJ2-5 NA TRBV7-8 CASSLELAGYLKYF TGTGCCAGCAGCTTAGAACTAGCGGGCTATTTAAAGTACTTC
NA TRBJ2-1 few TRBV5-1 CASGRDSGPASYNEQFF TGCGCCAGCGGCCGGGATTCGGGACCCGCATCCTACAATGAGCAGTTCTTC
TRBD2 TRBJ2-5 NA TRBV11-2 CASSFSLAGGIKTQYF TGTGCCAGCAGCTTTTCGCTAGCGGGGGGAATAAAGACCCAGTACTTC
NA TRBJ2-5 NA TRBV5-1 CASSLEETQYF TGCGCCAGCAGCTTGGAGGAGACCCAGTACTTC
NA TRBJ2-2 NA TRBV19 CASRNRANTGELFF TGTGCCAGTAGGAACAGGGCGAACACCGGGGAGCTGTTTTTT
NA TRBJ2-7 few TRBV7-9 CASSLSVIYEQYF TGCGCCAGCAGCCTGAGTGTTATCTACGAGCAGTACTTC
TRBD2 TRBJ2-5 few TRBV5-1 CASSLGTSGMEETQYF TGCGCCAGCAGCCTTGGGACTAGCGGGATGGAGGAGACCCAGTACTTC